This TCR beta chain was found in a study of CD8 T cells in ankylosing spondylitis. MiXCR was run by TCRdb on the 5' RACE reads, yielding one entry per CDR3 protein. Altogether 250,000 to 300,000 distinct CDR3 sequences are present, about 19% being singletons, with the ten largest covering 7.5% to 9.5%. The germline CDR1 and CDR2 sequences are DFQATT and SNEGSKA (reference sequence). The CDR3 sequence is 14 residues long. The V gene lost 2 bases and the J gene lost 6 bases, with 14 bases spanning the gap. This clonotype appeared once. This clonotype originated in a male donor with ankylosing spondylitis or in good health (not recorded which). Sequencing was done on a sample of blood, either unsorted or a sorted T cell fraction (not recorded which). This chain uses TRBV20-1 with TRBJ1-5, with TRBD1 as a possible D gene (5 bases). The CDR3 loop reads CSARPQGGFQPQHF. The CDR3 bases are TGCAGTGCTAGACCTCAGGGTGGGTTTCAGCCCCAGCATTTT.